This is a list of T cell receptor beta chains from one sample in a study of naive and memory T cell subsets. TCRdb reprocessed the UMI-ligation and nested PCR reads via MiXCR and lists one record per CDR3 protein. The sample has around 140,000 distinct CDR3 sequences, 15% to 25% seen once. The sample taken for sequencing was naive CD8+ T cells from blood. These receptor sequences come from a human donor in good health. The CDR3 runs from the conserved cysteine through the conserved F or W. The D gene is left open where the match is weak. The size entry is marked missing in some rows and otherwise reads once, few, many or a size class.

clone size,D gene,V gene,J gene,CDR3 protein,CDR3 DNA
NA,NA,TRBV7-9,TRBJ2-5,CASSQGTVQETQYF,TGTGCCAGCAGCCAAGGGACGGTCCAAGAGACCCAGTACTTC
NA,NA,TRBV7-9,TRBJ1-2,CASSFQESYTF,TGTGCCAGCAGCTTTCAGGAGAGCTACACCTTC
NA,NA,TRBV7-9,TRBJ2-6,CASSLSGDSFSGANVLTF,TGTGCCAGCAGCTTATCGGGGGACTCATTCTCTGGGGCCAACGTCCTGACTTTC
few,NA,TRBV10-3,TRBJ2-7,CAISESRGYEQYF,TGTGCCATCAGTGAGTCGAGGGGGTACGAGCAGTACTTC
few,NA,TRBV4-1,TRBJ2-1,CASSQVPLEGDEQFF,TGCGCCAGCAGCCAAGTGCCCCTGGAGGGCGATGAGCAGTTCTTC
NA,TRBD2,TRBV20-1,TRBJ2-7,CSALGLAGAYEQYF,TGCAGTGCCCTAGGGTTAGCGGGAGCCTACGAGCAGTACTTC
many,TRBD1,TRBV11-2,TRBJ2-5,CASSLGDRLQETQYF,TGTGCCAGCAGCCTAGGGGACAGGCTGCAAGAGACCCAGTACTTC
NA,NA,TRBV28,TRBJ1-5,CASSFSGDNQPQHF,TGTGCCAGCAGTTTTTCAGGGGACAATCAGCCCCAGCATTTT
NA,TRBD1,TRBV7-9,TRBJ2-7,CASSLALGQGYEQYF,TGTGCCAGCAGCTTAGCTCTGGGACAGGGCTACGAGCAGTACTTC
few,NA,TRBV2,TRBJ2-7,CASREGHASTYEQYF,TGTGCCAGCCGCGAAGGGCATGCGTCTACCTACGAGCAGTACTTC
NA,NA,TRBV4-1,TRBJ2-7,CASSQVEGVNHEQYF,TGCGCCAGCAGCCAAGTGGAGGGAGTGAATCACGAGCAGTACTTC
NA,NA,TRBV6-1,TRBJ2-7,CASSEAAGYEQYF,TGTGCCAGCAGTGAGGCAGCCGGCTACGAGCAGTACTTC
NA,NA,TRBV28,TRBJ2-5,CASSPGRELEETQYF,TGTGCCAGCAGTCCCGGACGGGAATTGGAAGAGACCCAGTACTTC
NA,TRBD2,TRBV7-8,TRBJ2-1,CASSLGSGSRNEQFF,TGTGCCAGCAGCTTAGGTAGCGGGAGCCGCAATGAGCAGTTCTTC
few,NA,TRBV20-1,TRBJ2-7,CSAAESVYEQYF,TGCAGTGCTGCGGAGAGCGTCTACGAGCAGTACTTC